The 5 T cell receptor beta chains presented below share a single source sample, sequenced in a study of blood T cells in healthy people across ages. The authors ran a second PCR of about 7 to 11 cycles using a sample-barcoded 5' primer and a J-beta primer mix. TCRdb independently ran MiXCR on the 5' RACE reads; one entry per CDR3 protein. The sample lists about 620,000 distinct CDR3 sequences, approximately 21% seen once, with roughly 3.9% in the top ten. The sequencing sample was made of blood. Source of these receptors: a man between 65 and 85 years old in good health.

In its sample, this clonotype was seen a few times. J is TRBJ2-2 and V is TRBV27; TRBD2 is a possible D gene (6 bases). The CDR3 is 16 residues long. Germline V gene sequence: CDR1 MNHEY, CDR2 SMNVEV (reference sequence). The V end lost 2 bases, the J end lost 0 bases, and 10 bases lay between the germline ends. The CDR3 reads CASSLLAYANTGELFF. The DNA for the CDR3 is TGTGCCAGCAGTTTACTAGCGTACGCGAACACCGGGGAGCTGTTTTTT.

This clonotype has only a few counts. The V and J genes are TRBV6-1 and TRBJ2-1, with D perhaps matching TRBD2 (6 bases). The end of the DNA aligns better with TRBJ2-7, so the J call may be wrong. This CDR3 is built from 15 residues. Germline CDR1 is MNHNS and CDR2 is SASEGT. CDR3: CASSGLGGANYEQYF. CDR3 nucleotide sequence: TGTGCCAGCAGTGGTCTGGGGGGTGCAAACTACGAGCAGTACTTC.

This chain joins TRBV11-2 and TRBJ1-4; possibly TRBD1 for D (5 bases). The germline V gene has CDR1 SGHAT and CDR2 FQNNGV. The V end was cut by 5 bases, the J end by 7 bases, with 11 bases between. The CDR3 is made up of 13 amino acids. In DNA form, the CDR3 reads TGTGCCAGCAGCCCCGAGGGGATTGAAAAACTGTTTTTT. Translated: CASSPEGIEKLFF.

The rearrangement joins TRBV20-1 to TRBJ2-5, with 7 bases that match TRBD1. The J call is in doubt because the DNA end fits TRBJ2-7 better. Germline CDR1 reads DFQATT; CDR2 reads SNEGSKA (reference sequence). The CDR3 is 13 amino acids. The CDR3 DNA reads as TGCAGTGCTAGAGGACAGGGCCACTACGAGCAGTACTTC. This gives the protein CSARGQGHYEQYF.

V usage is TRBV2 and J usage is TRBJ1-2; no clear D gene. Trimming removed 6 bases from V and 0 bases from J, with 11 bases in between. The CDR3 totals 14 residues. Germline lookup yields CDR1 SNHLY and CDR2 FYNNEI. CDR3: CASSRLQSNYGYTF. CDR3 sequence (DNA): TGTGCCAGCAGCCGGCTACAGTCTAACTATGGCTACACCTTC.